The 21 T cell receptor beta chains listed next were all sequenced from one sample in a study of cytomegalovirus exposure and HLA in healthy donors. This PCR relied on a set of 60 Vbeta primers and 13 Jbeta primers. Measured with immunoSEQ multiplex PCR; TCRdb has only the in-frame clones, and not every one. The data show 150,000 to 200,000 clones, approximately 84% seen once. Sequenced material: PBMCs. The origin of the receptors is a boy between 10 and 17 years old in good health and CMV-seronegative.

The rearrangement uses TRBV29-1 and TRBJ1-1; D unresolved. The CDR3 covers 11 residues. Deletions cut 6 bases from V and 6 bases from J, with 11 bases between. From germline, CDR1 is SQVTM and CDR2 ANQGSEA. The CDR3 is CSVATAPEAFF. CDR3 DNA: TGCAGCGTGGCTACAGCCCCTGAAGCTTTCTTT.

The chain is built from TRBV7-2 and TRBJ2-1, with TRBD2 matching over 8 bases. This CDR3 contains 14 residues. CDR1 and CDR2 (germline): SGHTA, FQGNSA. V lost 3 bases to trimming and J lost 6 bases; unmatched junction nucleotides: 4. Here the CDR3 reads CASSFGGAFNEQFF. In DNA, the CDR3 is TGTGCCAGCAGCTTCGGGGGGGCCTTCAATGAGCAGTTCTTC.

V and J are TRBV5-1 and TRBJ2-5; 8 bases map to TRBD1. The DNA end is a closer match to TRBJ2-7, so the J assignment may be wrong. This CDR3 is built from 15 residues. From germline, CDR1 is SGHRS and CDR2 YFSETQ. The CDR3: CASSSDRVDRYEQYF. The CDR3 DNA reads TGCGCCAGCAGCTCGGACAGGGTCGACAGGTACGAGCAGTACTTC.

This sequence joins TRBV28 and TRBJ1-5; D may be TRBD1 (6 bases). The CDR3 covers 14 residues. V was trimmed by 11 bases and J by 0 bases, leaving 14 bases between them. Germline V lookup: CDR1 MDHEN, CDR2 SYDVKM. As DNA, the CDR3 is TGTGCCTTACAGGGTGGGGATAGCAATCAGCCCCAGCATTTT. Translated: CALQGGDSNQPQHF.

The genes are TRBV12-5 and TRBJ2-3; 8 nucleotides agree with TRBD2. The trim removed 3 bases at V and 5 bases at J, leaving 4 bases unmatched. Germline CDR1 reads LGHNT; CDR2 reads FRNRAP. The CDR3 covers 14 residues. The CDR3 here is CASGFLLAEDTQYF. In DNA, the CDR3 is TGTGCTAGTGGTTTTTTACTAGCGGAAGATACGCAGTATTTT.

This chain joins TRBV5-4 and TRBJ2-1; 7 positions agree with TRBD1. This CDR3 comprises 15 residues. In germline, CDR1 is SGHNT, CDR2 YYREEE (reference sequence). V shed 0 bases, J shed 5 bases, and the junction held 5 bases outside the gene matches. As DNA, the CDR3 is TGTGCCAGCAGCTTGGCCAGGGGACAGAACAATGAGCAGTTCTTC. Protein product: CASSLARGQNNEQFF.

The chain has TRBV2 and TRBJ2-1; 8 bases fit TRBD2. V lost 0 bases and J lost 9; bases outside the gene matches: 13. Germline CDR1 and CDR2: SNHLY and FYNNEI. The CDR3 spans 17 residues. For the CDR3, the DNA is TGTGCCAGCAGTGAAGCTATACTAACGGGAGGGCCAAGTGAGCAGTTCTTC. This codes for CASSEAILTGGPSEQFF.

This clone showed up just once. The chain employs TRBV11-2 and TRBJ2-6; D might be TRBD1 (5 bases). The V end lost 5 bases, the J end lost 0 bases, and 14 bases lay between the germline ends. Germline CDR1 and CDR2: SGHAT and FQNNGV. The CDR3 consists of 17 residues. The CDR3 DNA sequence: TGTGCCAGCAGCAGGCACCAGGGATCCTCTGGGGCCAACGTCCTGACTTTC. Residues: CASSRHQGSSGANVLTF.

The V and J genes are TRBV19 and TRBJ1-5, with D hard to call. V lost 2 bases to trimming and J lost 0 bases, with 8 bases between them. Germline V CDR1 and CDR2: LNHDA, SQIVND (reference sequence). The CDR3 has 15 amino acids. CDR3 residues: CASSISQISNQPQHF. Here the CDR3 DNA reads TGTGCCAGTAGTATAAGTCAGATTAGCAATCAGCCCCAGCATTTT.

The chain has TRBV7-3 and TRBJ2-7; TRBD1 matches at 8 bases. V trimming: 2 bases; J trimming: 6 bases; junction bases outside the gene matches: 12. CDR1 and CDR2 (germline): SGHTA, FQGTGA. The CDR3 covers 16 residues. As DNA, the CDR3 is TGTGCCAGCAGCTTACGGTCACCGGGACAGGAGGGCGAGCAGTACTTC. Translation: CASSLRSPGQEGEQYF. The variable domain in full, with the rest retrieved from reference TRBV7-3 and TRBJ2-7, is GAGVSQTPSNKVTEKGKYVELRCDPISGHTALYWYRQSLGQGPEFLIYFQGTGAADDSGLPNDRFFAVRPEGSVSTLKIQRTERGDSAVYLCASSLRSPGQEGEQYFGPGTRLTVT.

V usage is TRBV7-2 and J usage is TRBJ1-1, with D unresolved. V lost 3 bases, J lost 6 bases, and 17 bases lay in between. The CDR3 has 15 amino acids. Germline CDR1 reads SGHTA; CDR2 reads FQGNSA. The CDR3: CASSLEDTRTAEAFF. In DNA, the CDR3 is TGTGCCAGCAGCTTGGAAGACACTCGAACGGCTGAAGCTTTCTTT. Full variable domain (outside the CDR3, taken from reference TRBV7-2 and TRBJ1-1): GAGVSQSPSNKVTEKGKDVELRCDPISGHTALYWYRQSLGQGLEFLIYFQGNSAPDKSGLPSDRFSAERTGGSVSTLTIQRTQQEDSAVYLCASSLEDTRTAEAFFGQGTRLTVV.

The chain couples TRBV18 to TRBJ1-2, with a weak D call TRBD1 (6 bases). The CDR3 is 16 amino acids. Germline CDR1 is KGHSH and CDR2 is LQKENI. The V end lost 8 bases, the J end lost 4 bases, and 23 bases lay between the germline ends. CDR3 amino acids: CASQPTGKTGTYGYTF. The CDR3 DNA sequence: TGTGCCAGCCAACCCACTGGGAAGACAGGAACCTATGGCTACACCTTC.

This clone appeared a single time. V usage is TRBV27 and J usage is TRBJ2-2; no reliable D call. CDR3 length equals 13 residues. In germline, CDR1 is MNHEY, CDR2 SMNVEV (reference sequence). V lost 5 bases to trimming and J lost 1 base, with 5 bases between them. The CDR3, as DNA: TGTGCCAGCAGTCCTTGGAACACCGGGGAGCTGTTTTTT. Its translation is CASSPWNTGELFF.

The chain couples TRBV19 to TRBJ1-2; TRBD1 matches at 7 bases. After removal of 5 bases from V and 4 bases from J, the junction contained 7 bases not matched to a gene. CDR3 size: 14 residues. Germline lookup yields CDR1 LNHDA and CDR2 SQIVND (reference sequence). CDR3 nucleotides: TGTGCCAGTAGTTCAGACAGGGCCTTCTATGGCTACACCTTC. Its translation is CASSSDRAFYGYTF.

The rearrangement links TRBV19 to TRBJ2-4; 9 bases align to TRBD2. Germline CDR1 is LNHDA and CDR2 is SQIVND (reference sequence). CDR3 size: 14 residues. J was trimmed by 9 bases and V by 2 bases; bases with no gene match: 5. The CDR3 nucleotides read TGTGCCAGTAGTATAAAGTCACTAGCGGGCATTCAGTACTTC. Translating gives CASSIKSLAGIQYF.

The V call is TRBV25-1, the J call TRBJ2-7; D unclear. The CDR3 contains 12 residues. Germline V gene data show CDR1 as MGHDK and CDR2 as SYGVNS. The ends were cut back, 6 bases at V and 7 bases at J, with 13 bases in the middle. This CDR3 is CASSPSPWEQYF. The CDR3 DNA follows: TGTGCCAGCAGCCCGAGCCCCTGGGAGCAGTACTTC.

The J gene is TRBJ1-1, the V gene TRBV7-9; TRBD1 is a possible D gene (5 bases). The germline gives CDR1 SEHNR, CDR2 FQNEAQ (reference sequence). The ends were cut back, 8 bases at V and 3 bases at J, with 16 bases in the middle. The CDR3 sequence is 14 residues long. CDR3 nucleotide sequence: TGTGCCAGCGTTCGGGGGTTTGGGTACACTGAAGCTTTCTTT. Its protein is CASVRGFGYTEAFF.

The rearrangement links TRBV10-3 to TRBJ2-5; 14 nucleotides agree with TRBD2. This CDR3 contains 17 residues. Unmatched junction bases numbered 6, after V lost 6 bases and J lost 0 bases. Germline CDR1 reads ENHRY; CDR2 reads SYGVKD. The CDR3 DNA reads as TGTGCCATCAGACCCGGGACTAGCGGGGGCAACCAAGAGACCCAGTACTTC. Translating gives CAIRPGTSGGNQETQYF.

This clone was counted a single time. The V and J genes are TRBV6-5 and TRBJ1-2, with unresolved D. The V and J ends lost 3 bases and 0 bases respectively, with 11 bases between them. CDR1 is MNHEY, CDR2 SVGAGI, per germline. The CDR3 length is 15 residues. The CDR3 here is CASSYAAAANYGYTF. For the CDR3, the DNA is TGTGCCAGCAGTTATGCCGCGGCAGCTAACTATGGCTACACCTTC.

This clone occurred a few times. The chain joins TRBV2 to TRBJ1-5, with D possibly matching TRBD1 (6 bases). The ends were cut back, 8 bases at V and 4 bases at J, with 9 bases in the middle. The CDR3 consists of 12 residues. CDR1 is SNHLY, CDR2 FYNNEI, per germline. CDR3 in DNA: TGTGCCAGCGGACAGTCGAATCAGCCCCAGCATTTT. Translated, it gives CASGQSNQPQHF.

The CDR3 DNA reads as TGTGCCAGTATATCGGACAGGGAAGCTTTCTTT. This sequence encodes CASISDREAFF. The chain joins TRBV19 to TRBJ1-1; 7 bases are a match to TRBD1. The CDR3 is 11 amino acids. Germline V gives CDR1 LNHDA, CDR2 SQIVND (reference sequence). The J segment lost 8 bases and the V segment lost 7 bases, leaving 4 bases of the junction unmatched.